These T cell receptor beta chains were read from a single sample in a study of OX40 agonist ivuxolimab in advanced cancers. Using immunoSEQ multiplex PCR, the repertoire was profiled, and TCRdb retains in-frame clones only, with some absent. Here the sample spans about 53,000 clones, 84% being singletons. The specimen was CD4+ or CD8+ T cells sorted from blood, collected in a trial of the OX40 agonist ivuxolimab. The receptors here all came from an adult with an advanced solid tumor such as melanoma, head and neck, liver or kidney cancer. CDR3s include the opening cysteine and the closing phenylalanine or tryptophan. D genes are given only for firm matches.

cdr3_length	d_call	v_call	j_call	cdr3_aa
14	.	TRBV11-3	TRBJ2-7	CASSFEGSAYEQYF
17	.	TRBV5-1	TRBJ2-6	CASSLVGPSSGANVLTF
15	TRBD2	TRBV28	TRBJ2-1	CASSLAGAGYGEQFF
15	TRBD2	TRBV6-5	TRBJ2-1	CASSRTSGSRNEQFF
14	TRBD2	TRBV10-3	TRBJ2-1	CAIILANSYNEQFF
17	TRBD2	TRBV5-4	TRBJ2-3	CASSNAGTSGITDTQYF
11	.	TRBV10-2	TRBJ2-5	CASSELETQYF
14	.	TRBV7-2	TRBJ2-7	CASSLTGSSYEQYF
13	.	TRBV7-6	TRBJ2-3	CASNPGMTDTQYF
12	TRBD1	TRBV29-1	TRBJ1-2	CSVSRGGDGYTF
21	.	TRBV14	TRBJ1-2	CASSQPRKAGYDRQSYYGYTF
14	.	TRBV13	TRBJ2-3	CASSWTTGTDTQYF
14	.	TRBV12-5	TRBJ2-7	CASGFSGSYYEQYF
14	.	TRBV7-2	TRBJ2-7	CASSLALGTYEQYF
17	TRBD2	TRBV11-2	TRBJ2-1	CASSLFASGPSYNEQFF
17	.	TRBV9	TRBJ2-7	CASSVGGAAKGPYEQYF
16	TRBD2	TRBV5-4	TRBJ2-2	CASSLGLAENTGELFF
13	.	TRBV19	TRBJ1-1	CASSNVGGTEAFF
14	TRBD1	TRBV2	TRBJ2-5	CASDRTGLGETQYF
16	.	TRBV5-1	TRBJ2-2	CASSLARGKNTGELFF
15	TRBD1	TRBV11-3	TRBJ2-7	CASSLELGQAYEQYF
14	TRBD1	TRBV7-8	TRBJ1-1	CASSEQTGDTEAFF
15	.	TRBV11-2	TRBJ2-2	CASSNRRSNTGELFF
14	.	TRBV10-1	TRBJ2-3	CATRLGRGTDTQYF
14	.	TRBV10-3	TRBJ1-4	CAISEKGRVEKLFF
16	TRBD1	TRBV5-6	TRBJ1-3	CASSDPGGGNRNTIYF
16	.	TRBV11-2	TRBJ2-5	CASSSTGSADQETQYF
12	.	TRBV30	TRBJ2-1	CAWSVLPYEQFF
13	.	TRBV19	TRBJ2-7	CASSTSFSYEQYF
15	TRBD1	TRBV7-8	TRBJ1-2	CASSLAGQTNYGYTF
16	TRBD1	TRBV5-4	TRBJ2-3	CASSPKTGVSTDTQYF
15	TRBD1	TRBV19	TRBJ1-5	CASTRRTGNNQPQHF
15	.	TRBV2	TRBJ2-6	CASSQAGAGANVLTF
14	.	TRBV7-8	TRBJ1-1	CASSYIQGNTEAFF
14	.	TRBV2	TRBJ1-2	CASSERGGRFGYTF
14	TRBD2	TRBV28	TRBJ2-7	CASSTRTSGYEQYF
13	.	TRBV27	TRBJ2-6	CASSLSGANVLTF
16	TRBD1	TRBV9	TRBJ2-2	CASSPDRARRTGELFF
14	.	TRBV19	TRBJ2-2	CASSINAASRELFF
15	TRBD2	TRBV27	TRBJ2-7	CASRGSGSRSYEQYF
16	.	TRBV14	TRBJ2-4	CASSQVAGPGGNIQYF
16	TRBD1	TRBV30	TRBJ1-2	CAWSGRGQFIHGGYTF
15	TRBD2	TRBV5-3	TRBJ2-1	CARSPSGRDYNEQFF
17	TRBD1	TRBV12-5	TRBJ2-7	CASGLGQGTDLTYEQYF
21	.	TRBV18	TRBJ2-1	CASSPAPGVSLLADPYNEQFF
15	.	TRBV5-1	TRBJ2-7	CASSSYSGEGNEQYF
13	TRBD1	TRBV29-1	TRBJ1-2	CSSTGQGADGYTF
16	.	TRBV7-2	TRBJ1-3	CASSLFSGRTGNTIYF
16	TRBD1	TRBV9	TRBJ1-2	CASSVPRTGSHYGYTF
15	.	TRBV5-4	TRBJ2-6	CASSRDTTGANVLTF
14	.	TRBV28	TRBJ2-7	CASTGTQATYEQYF
14	TRBD2	TRBV6-6	TRBJ2-3	CASSLGGVTDTQYF
16	.	TRBV30	TRBJ1-1	CAWGKGGHGGNTEAFF
15	TRBD2	TRBV7-3	TRBJ2-5	CASSVTSGRVETQYF
11	.	TRBV19	TRBJ1-6	CASSSNSPLHF
15	TRBD1	TRBV28	TRBJ1-2	CASSTNRGLRMSYTF
18	TRBD1	TRBV15	TRBJ2-7	CATSRSPTGTGIFYEQYF